In its sample, the clone carrying this T cell receptor (beta chain) was seen a few times. Its specificity is not known. TCRdb ran MiXCR on the RT-PCR reads and lists one entry per CDR3 protein. The sample lists around 710,000 distinct CDR3 sequences, roughly 14% occurring once. This sample was included in a study of response to subunit inactivated influenza vaccine. This CDR3 is built from 14 residues. V gave up 6 bases and J gave up 5 bases; unmatched junction bases: 8. The germline V gene has CDR1 DFQATT and CDR2 SNEGSKA (reference sequence). Study outcomes and limitations: After each seasonal influenza vaccination, few new T cells are recruited, the authors suggested.

The chain has TRBV20-1 and TRBJ2-3; TRBD2 matches 10 bases. Sequencing used PBMCs from blood, obtained roughly 2 weeks before vaccination. This clonotype originated in a man aged 50 or older who received an inactivated influenza vaccine. CDR3 protein: CSALGASGGDTQYF. CDR3 in DNA: TGCAGTGCCTTGGGGGCTAGCGGGGGAGATACGCAGTATTTT.